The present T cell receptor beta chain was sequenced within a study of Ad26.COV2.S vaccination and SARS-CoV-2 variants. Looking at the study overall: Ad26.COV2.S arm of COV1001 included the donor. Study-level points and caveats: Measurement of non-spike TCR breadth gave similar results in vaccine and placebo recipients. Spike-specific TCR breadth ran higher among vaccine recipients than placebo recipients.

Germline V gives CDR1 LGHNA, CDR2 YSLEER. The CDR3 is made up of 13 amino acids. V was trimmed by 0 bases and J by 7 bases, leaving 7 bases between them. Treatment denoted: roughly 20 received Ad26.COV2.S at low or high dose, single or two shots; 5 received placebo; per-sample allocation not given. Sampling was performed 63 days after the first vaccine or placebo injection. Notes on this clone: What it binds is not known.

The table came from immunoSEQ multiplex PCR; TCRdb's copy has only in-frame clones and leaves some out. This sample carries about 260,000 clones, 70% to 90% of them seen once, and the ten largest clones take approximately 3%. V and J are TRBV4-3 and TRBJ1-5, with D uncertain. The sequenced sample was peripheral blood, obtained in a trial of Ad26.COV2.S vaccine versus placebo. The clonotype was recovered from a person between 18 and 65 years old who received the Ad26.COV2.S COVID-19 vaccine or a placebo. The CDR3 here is CASSQDSGQPQHF. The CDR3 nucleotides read TGCGCCAGCAGCCAAGATAGTGGCCAGCCCCAGCATTTT.